These 25 T cell receptor beta chains originate from one sample sequenced in a study of CXCR3-negative and CXCR3-positive naive CD8 T cells. UMI-labeled TRB cDNA libraries were prepared by 5' RACE. TCRdb derives one entry per CDR3 protein from the 5' RACE reads, leaving out DNA. The sample spans around 60,000 distinct CDR3 sequences; the ten largest clones claim approximately 0.74%. Their antigen targets remain unknown. Study-level results: CXCR3-negative naive cells had less hydrophobic TRB CDR3s than did CXCR3-positive naive cells.

Sequencing was carried out using naive CXCR3+ CD8+ T cells from blood. Subset of the sample: CD45RO-CCR7+CD27+CD95- naive CD8+ T cells expressing CXCR3 (TNR3+). The receptor source for this set is a human donor in good health. Some clones in this sample may be carry-over from other donors' samples.

The chain has TRBV20-1 and TRBJ2-4; TCRdb's D call, TRBD1, is unchecked because there is no DNA. Germline assignment: CDR1 DFQATT and CDR2 SNEGSKA (reference sequence). The CDR3 consists of 14 residues. The CDR3 spells CSARAGAGGVIQYF.

The chain uses TRBV7-2 and TRBJ2-5; TCRdb indicates TRBD2, and absent DNA this call remains unverified. Germline CDR1 is SGHTA and CDR2 is FQGNSA. This CDR3 is 14 amino acids long. This CDR3 reads CASSLAAGEETQYF.

The V and J genes are TRBV4-2 and TRBJ2-3; TCRdb designates TRBD2, a call that cannot be tested without DNA. Germline loops: CDR1 LGHNA, CDR2 YNFKEQ. This CDR3 is built from 19 residues. CDR3 sequence reads: CASSQGPGLAGTSTDTQYF.

The chain is built from TRBV4-2 and TRBJ2-2; TCRdb's D call, TRBD1, is unchecked because there is no DNA. CDR3 length equals 18 residues. Germline-derived CDR1 and CDR2 are LGHNA and YNFKEQ. CDR3 region: CASSPHVTETENTGELFF.

V usage is TRBV20-1 and J usage is TRBJ1-1; TCRdb picks TRBD1, but there is no DNA to check that call. CDR3 size: 15 residues. CDR1 is DFQATT and CDR2 is SNEGSKA in the germline V gene (reference sequence). CDR3 region: CSAHNRGEMNTEAFF.

The chain has TRBV4-1 and TRBJ2-1; TCRdb picks TRBD2, but there is no DNA to check that call. This CDR3 is 13 amino acids long. Germline CDR1 is MGHRA and CDR2 is YSYEKL. The CDR3 reads CASSQGSSREQFF.

This chain joins TRBV7-9 and TRBJ2-2; lacking DNA, the TRBD1 call made by TCRdb goes unchecked. The V gene's germline CDR1 is SEHNR and CDR2 FQNEAQ (reference sequence). CDR3 size: 15 residues. CDR3 sequence reads: CASSLVPGHTGELFF.

The chain couples TRBV20-1 to TRBJ2-7; with no DNA, the TCRdb D assignment of TRBD1 cannot be verified. The V gene's germline CDR1 is DFQATT and CDR2 SNEGSKA (reference sequence). The CDR3 has 12 amino acids. The CDR3 reads CSAREQGHEQYF.

The chain has TRBV7-3 and TRBJ2-2; TCRdb reports TRBD1, a call that lacks DNA to check it against. CDR3 size: 15 residues. CDR1 and CDR2 from the germline V gene are SGHTA and FQGTGA. CDR3: CASSPRQGALRELFF.

The V gene is TRBV6-5, the J gene TRBJ2-7; as DNA is missing, the TRBD2 call by TCRdb cannot be tested. CDR3 length: 17 residues. Germline CDR1 and CDR2: MNHEY and SVGAGI. Here the CDR3 reads CASSPHLLTSGGDEQYF.

The chain employs TRBV7-2 and TRBJ1-6; the TCRdb call, TRBD1, lacks DNA for checking. CDR1 and CDR2 (germline): SGHTA, FQGNSA. The CDR3 length is 16 residues. CDR3 sequence: CASSPEGAQLNSPLHF.

The rearrangement uses TRBV6-6 and TRBJ2-7; the TCRdb call, TRBD2, lacks DNA for checking. Germline values: CDR1 MNHNY, CDR2 SVGAGI (reference sequence). The CDR3 sequence is 17 residues long. The CDR3 loop reads CASSPGRQALSPYEQYF.

The chain has TRBV7-9 and TRBJ2-6. The CDR3 contains 13 residues. Germline values: CDR1 SEHNR, CDR2 FQNEAQ (reference sequence). CDR3 sequence: CASSFGPKGVLTF.

V is TRBV7-8 and J is TRBJ1-4. CDR3 length: 15 amino acids. Looked up from germline, CDR1 is SGHVS and CDR2 is FQNEAQ. The CDR3 protein is CASILHLLTNEKLFF.

V usage is TRBV5-5 and J usage is TRBJ2-7; the TCRdb call, TRBD2, lacks DNA for checking. The CDR3 runs to 13 residues. Germline assignment: CDR1 SGHKS and CDR2 YYEKEE (reference sequence). CDR3 amino acids: CASSFGRVDEQYF.

The chain recombines TRBV7-3 with TRBJ2-3; with no DNA, the TCRdb D assignment of TRBD2 cannot be verified. The CDR3 length is 15 residues. Per the germline V gene, CDR1 is SGHTA and CDR2 is FQGTGA. The CDR3 reads CASSLLAQPTDTQYF.

The CDR3 is CASSRTGRDEQFF. The chain is built from TRBV6-5 and TRBJ2-1; with no DNA, the TCRdb D assignment of TRBD1 cannot be verified. This CDR3 comprises 13 residues. The V gene's germline CDR1 is MNHEY and CDR2 SVGAGI.

J is TRBJ2-3 and V is TRBV29-1; TCRdb gives TRBD1 as the D gene, but with no DNA this cannot be confirmed. Germline assignment: CDR1 SQVTM and CDR2 ANQGSEA. There are 15 residues in the CDR3. The CDR3 sequence: CSARRSWGAADTQYF.

The chain couples TRBV5-5 to TRBJ1-5. The V gene's germline CDR1 is SGHKS and CDR2 YYEKEE (reference sequence). The CDR3 runs to 15 residues. The CDR3 sequence: CASSLVVFSNQPQHF.

The chain joins TRBV4-3 to TRBJ1-2. The length of the CDR3 is 14 residues. Per the germline V gene, CDR1 is LGHNA and CDR2 is YSLEER. The CDR3 reads CASSPGRGNYGYTF.

The genes are TRBV18 and TRBJ2-1. CDR3 length: 16 residues. Germline V gives CDR1 KGHSH, CDR2 LQKENI. CDR3 protein: CASSPPTGSSYNEQFF.

CDR3 in amino acids: CASSLGTGTTGELFF. The rearrangement joins TRBV7-6 to TRBJ2-2; the TCRdb D gene call, TRBD1, has no DNA to confirm it. This CDR3 is built from 15 residues. Germline V gene sequence: CDR1 SGHVS, CDR2 FNYEAQ.

The CDR3 loop is CASSRGTGELFF. The chain recombines TRBV28 with TRBJ2-2; as DNA is missing, the TRBD2 call by TCRdb cannot be tested. Germline-derived CDR1 and CDR2 are MDHEN and SYDVKM. The CDR3 runs to 12 residues.

The chain combines TRBV27 with TRBJ2-3; TCRdb reports TRBD1, a call that lacks DNA to check it against. The CDR3 length is 16 residues. The germline gives CDR1 MNHEY, CDR2 SMNVEV (reference sequence). CDR3 sequence: CASTLDRGHPPDTQYF.

The CDR3: CASSQGADYNSPLHF. V usage is TRBV4-3 and J usage is TRBJ1-6; there is no DNA to check the TCRdb D call of TRBD1. CDR1 and CDR2 from the germline V gene are LGHNA and YSLEER. There are 15 residues in the CDR3.